The rows below give T cell receptor beta chains drawn from one sample of a study of monozygotic twins with inflammatory bowel disease. TCRdb re-called the 5' RACE reads and shows each CDR3 protein once, DNA omitted. Its table records about 210,000 distinct CDR3 sequences. Sequencing was carried out using blood. Receptor source: a human donor with ulcerative colitis or Crohn's disease, or a healthy co-twin of an affected twin (not recorded which). Both conserved end residues are part of each CDR3. Each record gives: V gene, J gene, CDR3 protein.

V gene: TRBV12-3/TRBV12-4; J gene: TRBJ1-2; CDR3 protein: CASSLTRENGYTF
V gene: TRBV24-1; J gene: TRBJ2-3; CDR3 protein: CATSALDRGGTDTQYF
V gene: TRBV12-3/TRBV12-4; J gene: TRBJ2-1; CDR3 protein: CAISSGGANEQFF
V gene: TRBV12-3/TRBV12-4; J gene: TRBJ2-1; CDR3 protein: CASSFSRRLSYNEQFF
V gene: TRBV18; J gene: TRBJ1-2; CDR3 protein: CASSPERTGSHGYTF
V gene: TRBV20-1; J gene: TRBJ1-1; CDR3 protein: CSASSPVNTEAFF
V gene: TRBV10-3; J gene: TRBJ1-4; CDR3 protein: CAISINQGAGEKLFF
V gene: TRBV20-1; J gene: TRBJ1-1; CDR3 protein: CSATYPLGGAGEAFF
V gene: TRBV11-2; J gene: TRBJ2-2; CDR3 protein: CASSLRLETGELFF
V gene: TRBV21-1; J gene: TRBJ2-7; CDR3 protein: CASSKVRGAAYEQYF
V gene: TRBV29-1; J gene: TRBJ2-5; CDR3 protein: CSVEQGTRETQYF
V gene: TRBV20-1; J gene: TRBJ2-1; CDR3 protein: CSARDWGAGVNEQFF
V gene: TRBV19; J gene: TRBJ1-1; CDR3 protein: CASTTGQGDTEAFF
V gene: TRBV12-3/TRBV12-4; J gene: TRBJ2-3; CDR3 protein: CASSFGGGTPRTDTQYF
V gene: TRBV3-1; J gene: TRBJ1-4; CDR3 protein: CASSQTDEKLFF
V gene: TRBV7-9; J gene: TRBJ1-1; CDR3 protein: CASSLDSGRTEAFF
V gene: TRBV27; J gene: TRBJ2-5; CDR3 protein: CASSFFRRTGDETQYF
V gene: TRBV20-1; J gene: TRBJ2-6; CDR3 protein: CSARRGQGASGANVLTF
V gene: TRBV11-2; J gene: TRBJ1-1; CDR3 protein: CASSLVLSVGRLNTEAFF
V gene: TRBV7-9; J gene: TRBJ1-1; CDR3 protein: CASRGEVPEAFF
V gene: TRBV5-5; J gene: TRBJ1-2; CDR3 protein: CASSLVGPNYGYTF
V gene: TRBV5-1; J gene: TRBJ2-7; CDR3 protein: CASRHGTSFEQGGKYF
V gene: TRBV5-4; J gene: TRBJ1-2; CDR3 protein: CASSVRDGLGGYTF
V gene: TRBV5-1; J gene: TRBJ2-7; CDR3 protein: CASSWDGSYEQYF
V gene: TRBV5-1; J gene: TRBJ2-3; CDR3 protein: CASSLLAGAPTDTQYF
V gene: TRBV12-3/TRBV12-4; J gene: TRBJ1-1; CDR3 protein: CASSAGRGGTEAFF
V gene: TRBV2; J gene: TRBJ2-1; CDR3 protein: CASIRPTGVNEQFF
V gene: TRBV20-1; J gene: TRBJ2-7; CDR3 protein: CSAPTSGESYEQYF
V gene: TRBV5-1; J gene: TRBJ2-3; CDR3 protein: CASSPTLRGSAGTDTQYF
V gene: TRBV5-5; J gene: TRBJ2-5; CDR3 protein: CASSYGQIQETQYF
V gene: TRBV12-3/TRBV12-4; J gene: TRBJ2-1; CDR3 protein: CASSPGELNEQFF
V gene: TRBV12-3/TRBV12-4; J gene: TRBJ1-1; CDR3 protein: CASIPGRVSNTEAFF
V gene: TRBV5-1; J gene: TRBJ2-2; CDR3 protein: CASSPWTSGGSGELFF
V gene: TRBV15; J gene: TRBJ1-1; CDR3 protein: CATSKGLLNTEAFF
V gene: TRBV6-6; J gene: TRBJ2-3; CDR3 protein: CASSYPRDRDTQYF
V gene: TRBV7-2; J gene: TRBJ2-3; CDR3 protein: CASSSYQGRPDTQYF
V gene: TRBV19; J gene: TRBJ1-5; CDR3 protein: CASSLEVGAQHF
V gene: TRBV15; J gene: TRBJ2-3; CDR3 protein: CATSRDKLGGLRQYF
V gene: TRBV7-2; J gene: TRBJ2-3; CDR3 protein: CASSLGGLSTDTQYF
V gene: TRBV3-1; J gene: TRBJ1-1; CDR3 protein: CASSPDVGFEAFF
V gene: TRBV7-2; J gene: TRBJ2-2; CDR3 protein: CASSAPGQKGTGELFF
V gene: TRBV4-1; J gene: TRBJ2-7; CDR3 protein: CASSQVDLGISYEQYF
V gene: TRBV6-6; J gene: TRBJ2-7; CDR3 protein: CASTKIGQGYEQYF
V gene: TRBV18; J gene: TRBJ2-1; CDR3 protein: CASSPGVGAYNEQFF
V gene: TRBV5-1; J gene: TRBJ2-3; CDR3 protein: CASSLGDGGIISGTDTQYF
V gene: TRBV20-1; J gene: TRBJ1-5; CDR3 protein: CSARDRGLGSNQPQHF
V gene: TRBV3-1; J gene: TRBJ1-2; CDR3 protein: CASSQRLNWGTGVELNGYTF